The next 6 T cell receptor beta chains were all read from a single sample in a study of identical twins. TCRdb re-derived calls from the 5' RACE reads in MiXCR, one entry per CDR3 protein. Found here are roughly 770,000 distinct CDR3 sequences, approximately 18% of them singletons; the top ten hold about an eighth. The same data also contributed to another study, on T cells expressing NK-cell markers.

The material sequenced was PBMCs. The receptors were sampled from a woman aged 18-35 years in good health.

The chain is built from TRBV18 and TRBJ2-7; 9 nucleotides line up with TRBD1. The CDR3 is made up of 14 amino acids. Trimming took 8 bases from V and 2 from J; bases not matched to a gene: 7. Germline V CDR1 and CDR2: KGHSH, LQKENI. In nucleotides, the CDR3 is TGTGCCAGCCAACGGGACAGGGTGACCTACGAGCAGTACTTC. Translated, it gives CASQRDRVTYEQYF.

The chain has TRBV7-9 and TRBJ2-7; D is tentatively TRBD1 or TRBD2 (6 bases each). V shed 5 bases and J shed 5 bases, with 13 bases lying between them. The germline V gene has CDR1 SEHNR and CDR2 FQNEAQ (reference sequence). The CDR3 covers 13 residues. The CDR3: CASSLRGADEQYF. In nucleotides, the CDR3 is TGTGCCAGCAGCCTTAGGGGGGCGGACGAGCAGTACTTC.

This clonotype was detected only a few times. Here the CDR3 DNA reads TGTGCCAGCGGGGATCGGGGCACTGAAGCTTTCTTT. Translation gives CASGDRGTEAFF. The chain employs TRBV3-1 and TRBJ1-1; D is unclear. CDR1 is LGHDT, CDR2 YNNKEL, per germline (reference sequence). This CDR3 comprises 12 residues. Trimming removed 8 bases at V and 4 bases at J, with 11 bases between.

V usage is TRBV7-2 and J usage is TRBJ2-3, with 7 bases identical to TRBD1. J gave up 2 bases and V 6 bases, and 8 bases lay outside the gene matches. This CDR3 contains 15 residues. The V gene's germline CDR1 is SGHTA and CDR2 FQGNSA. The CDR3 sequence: CASRPMTGPTDTQYF. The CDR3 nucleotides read TGTGCCAGCAGACCTATGACAGGGCCCACAGATACGCAGTATTTT. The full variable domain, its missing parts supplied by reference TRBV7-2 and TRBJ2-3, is GAGVSQSPSNKVTEKGKDVELRCDPISGHTALYWYRQSLGQGLEFLIYFQGNSAPDKSGLPSDRFSAERTGGSVSTLTIQRTQQEDSAVYLCASRPMTGPTDTQYFGPGTRLTVL.

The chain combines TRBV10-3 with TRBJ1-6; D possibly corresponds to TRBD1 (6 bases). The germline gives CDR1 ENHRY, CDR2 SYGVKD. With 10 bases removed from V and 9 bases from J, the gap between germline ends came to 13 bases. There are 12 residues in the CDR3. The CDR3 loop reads CATGQPGSPLHF. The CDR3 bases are TGTGCCACCGGACAGCCCGGTTCACCCCTCCACTTT.

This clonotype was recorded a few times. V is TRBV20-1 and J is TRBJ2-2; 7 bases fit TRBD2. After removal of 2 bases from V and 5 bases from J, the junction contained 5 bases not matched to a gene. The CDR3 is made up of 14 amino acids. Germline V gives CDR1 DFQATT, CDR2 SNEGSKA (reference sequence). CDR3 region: CSARIRGGTGELFF. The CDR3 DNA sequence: TGCAGTGCTAGAATTCGGGGAGGGACCGGGGAGCTGTTTTTT.